This T cell receptor beta chain derives from a study of T cell responses to AZD1222 COVID-19 vaccine. General study points: Repertoire sampling occurred only after the peak T cell response.

Profiled with immunoSEQ multiplex PCR; TCRdb holds only in-frame clones, not every one. Among more than 85,000 clones, 80% to 90% were seen once, and the ten largest hold 15%. V was clipped by 2 bases and J by 2 bases, with 2 bases between them. CDR1 and CDR2 (germline): MDHEN, SYDVKM. This CDR3 is 12 amino acids long. As for this clone: Antigen specificity is unknown.

The receptor comes from an adult who received the AZD1222 COVID-19 vaccine. This sample comprised peripheral blood, obtained 28 days after the second AZD1222 dose. This chain uses TRBV28 with TRBJ2-3; D gene ambiguous. This CDR3 reads CASSLATDTQYF. Here the CDR3 DNA reads TGTGCCAGCAGTTTAGCCACAGATACGCAGTATTTT.